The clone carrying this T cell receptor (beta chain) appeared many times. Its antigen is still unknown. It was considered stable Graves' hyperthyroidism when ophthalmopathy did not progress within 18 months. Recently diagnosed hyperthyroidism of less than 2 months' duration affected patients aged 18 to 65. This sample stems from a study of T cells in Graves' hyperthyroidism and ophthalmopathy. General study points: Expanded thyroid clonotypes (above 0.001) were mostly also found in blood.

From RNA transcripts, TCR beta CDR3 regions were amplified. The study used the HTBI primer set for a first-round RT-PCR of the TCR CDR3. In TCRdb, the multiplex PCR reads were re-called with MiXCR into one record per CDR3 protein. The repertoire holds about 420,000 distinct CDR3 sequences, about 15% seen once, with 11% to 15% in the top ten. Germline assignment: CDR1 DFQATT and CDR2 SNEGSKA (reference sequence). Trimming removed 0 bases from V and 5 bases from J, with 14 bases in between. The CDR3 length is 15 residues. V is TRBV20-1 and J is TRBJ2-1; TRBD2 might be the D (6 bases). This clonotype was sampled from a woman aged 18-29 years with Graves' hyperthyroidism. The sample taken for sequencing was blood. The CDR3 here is CSARDLRRDNNEQFF. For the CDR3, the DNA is TGCAGTGCTAGAGATCTCCGGCGGGATAACAATGAGCAGTTCTTC.